The entry below gives a single TCR beta chain sequence along with its context. The antigen is unknown. This sample was included in a study of vaccination and CD4 T cells after COVID-19. About the research overall: Post-vaccine sample collection happened at a median of 72 days after dose two, ranging 14 to 241. A CEFX pool, an HIV-1 Nef pool, or else no peptide went into the control cultures.

Treatment meaning: roughly nine-day PBMC culture with coronavirus spike peptide pools or control peptides (ViraFEST assay). CDR1 ENHRY and CDR2 SYGVKD come from the germline V gene. V was trimmed by 9 bases and J by 3 bases, leaving 18 bases between them. The CDR3 runs 14 residues. Oncomine TCR Beta short-read sequencing was applied to DNA from cultured CD4+ T cells. TCRdb re-derived calls from the PCR reads in MiXCR, one entry per CDR3 protein. The sample comprises about 11,000 distinct CDR3 sequences, almost 65% of which are singletons, and more than 13% rests with the top ten. The chain is built from TRBV10-3 and TRBJ2-7, with D tentatively TRBD1 (5 bases). The receptor comes from a human donor who had recovered from COVID-19. Sequenced: CD4+ T cells from blood, cultured in vitro. The CDR3 nucleotides read TGTGCCATGGCACCAACCGGCAGGGACTACGAGCAGTACTTC. As protein: CAMAPTGRDYEQYF.